The next 22 T cell receptor beta chains were all read from a single sample in a study of shared clonotypes between healthy human individuals. Data came from immunoSEQ multiplex PCR; TCRdb stores just in-frame clones and leaves some out. Of about 320,000 clones listed, around 86% are singletons. The sequencing input was memory CD8+ T cells sorted from blood. The subset: CD45RO+ cells pooled with CCR7-negative TemRA cells. The receptors stem from a man between 18 and 35 years old in good health.

The chain employs TRBV13 and TRBJ2-5; the match to TRBD2 covers 9 bases. This CDR3 is 16 amino acids long. Germline lookup yields CDR1 PRHDT and CDR2 FYEKMQ (reference sequence). J lost 2 bases, V lost 4 bases, and 8 bases had no gene match. The chain's CDR3 is CASSSSASGAQETQYF. The CDR3 region has the DNA TGTGCCAGCAGCTCCTCGGCTAGCGGGGCACAAGAGACCCAGTACTTC.

The V gene is TRBV5-1, the J gene TRBJ2-2; no reliable D call. CDR1 and CDR2 (germline): SGHRS, YFSETQ. Trimming pared 6 bases from V and 4 bases from J, leaving 13 bases between. This CDR3 region has 14 residues. The CDR3 DNA reads as TGCGCCAGCACCTGGTACAGAGGCACCGGGGAGCTGTTTTTT. The encoded protein is CASTWYRGTGELFF.

The table lists this clone with many counts. This chain connects TRBV27 to TRBJ1-5; 11 bases are shared with TRBD1. CDR1 is MNHEY, CDR2 SMNVEV, per germline (reference sequence). Unmatched junction bases numbered 9, after V lost 7 bases and J lost 1 base. This CDR3 contains 17 residues. CDR3 DNA sequence: TGTGCCAGCAAGGGACAGGGGGATATGAGGAGCAATCAGCCCCAGCATTTT. Translating gives CASKGQGDMRSNQPQHF.

CDR3 bases: TGCGCCAGCAGCCAAGTGCTGAACACTGAAGCTTTCTTT. This codes for CASSQVLNTEAFF. The rearrangement links TRBV4-3 to TRBJ1-1, with D uncertain. There are 13 residues in the CDR3. The V gene's germline CDR1 is LGHNA and CDR2 YSLEER. Between the trimmed V and J ends, which lost 1 base and 0 bases, there was a span of 3 bases.

The rearrangement uses TRBV13 and TRBJ2-7, with TRBD2 identical over 10 bases. The V gene's germline CDR1 is PRHDT and CDR2 FYEKMQ (reference sequence). This CDR3 spans 14 amino acids. The ends lost 5 bases at V and 3 bases at J; junction bases unmatched: 4. For the CDR3, the DNA is TGTGCCAGCAGCCCCGGACTAGCGGACTACGAGCAGTACTTC. Its translation: CASSPGLADYEQYF.

This clone has just a few counts. The V and J genes are TRBV29-1 and TRBJ1-2; D call uncertain. Germline assignment: CDR1 SQVTM and CDR2 ANQGSEA. This CDR3 has 11 residues. Trimming took 0 bases from V and 4 from J, leaving 3 bases between them. This CDR3 reads CSVEDPYGYTF. The CDR3 nucleotides are TGCAGCGTTGAAGACCCCTATGGCTACACCTTC.

The genes are TRBV7-9 and TRBJ2-3; D gene uncertain. CDR1 is SEHNR and CDR2 is FQNEAQ in the germline V gene (reference sequence). Trimming pared 3 bases from V and 3 bases from J, leaving 13 bases between. This CDR3 is 15 amino acids long. As DNA, the CDR3 is TGTGCCAGCAGCTTGGTGGCGTTCCGGACAGATACGCAGTATTTT. Translating it yields CASSLVAFRTDTQYF.

A single count supports this clone. The DNA for the CDR3 is TGTGCCAGCATGACGGAATCCGGGACAAGGCTCTTCGAGCAGTACTTC. Translating gives CASMTESGTRLFEQYF. V is TRBV2 and J is TRBJ2-7, with D maybe TRBD1 (6 bases). V was cut by 7 bases and J by 6 bases, with 25 bases left in between. Germline loops: CDR1 SNHLY, CDR2 FYNNEI. The CDR3 is made up of 16 amino acids.

The genes are TRBV7-2 and TRBJ2-4; the match to TRBD1 covers 7 bases. Germline trimming cut 3 bases from V and 3 bases from J; bases unmatched to any gene: 5. Germline CDR1 is SGHTA and CDR2 is FQGNSA. The CDR3 spans 15 residues. In DNA form, the CDR3 reads TGTGCCAGCAGCTTTGGGACAGCTAACAAAAACATTCAGTACTTC. It codes for CASSFGTANKNIQYF.

This clone was picked up one time. The chain employs TRBV5-6 and TRBJ2-7; D call uncertain. From germline, CDR1 is SGHDT and CDR2 YYEEEE. The V and J ends lost 0 bases and 3 bases respectively, with 4 bases between them. CDR3 length equals 12 residues. The CDR3 DNA is TGTGCCAGCAGCTTGGCATACTACGAGCAGTACTTC. Translation: CASSLAYYEQYF.

V and J are TRBV6-1 and TRBJ1-2; D gene ambiguous. The CDR3 runs 12 residues. Germline V CDR1 and CDR2: MNHNS, SASEGT. V lost 8 bases, J lost 6 bases, and 13 bases lay in between. CDR3 protein: CASQVGKNGYTF. In DNA, the CDR3 is TGTGCCAGCCAGGTCGGAAAGAATGGCTACACCTTC.

V is TRBV7-6 and J is TRBJ2-7; possible D gene TRBD2, 5 bases. This CDR3 is 15 amino acids long. Deletions cut 2 bases from V and 3 bases from J, with 14 bases between. CDR1 is SGHVS and CDR2 is FNYEAQ in the germline V gene. The CDR3 reads CASSLKVGEGYEQYF. CDR3 sequence (DNA): TGTGCCAGCAGCTTAAAGGTGGGAGAAGGCTACGAGCAGTACTTC. The whole variable domain, filled in from reference TRBV7-6 and TRBJ2-7, reads GAGVSQSPRYKVTKRGQDVALRCDPISGHVSLYWYRQALGQGPEFLTYFNYEAQQDKSGLPNDRFSAERPEGSISTLTIQRTEQRDSAMYRCASSLKVGEGYEQYFGPGTRLTVT.

This clone was found many times. The rearrangement uses TRBV9 and TRBJ1-4; D is perhaps TRBD1 (5 bases). With 4 bases removed from V and 0 bases from J, the gap between germline ends came to 13 bases. The CDR3 length is 16 residues. The germline V gene has CDR1 SGDLS and CDR2 YYNGEE. CDR3 residues: CASSTGTVATNEKLFF. The CDR3 bases are TGTGCCAGCAGCACTGGGACGGTTGCAACTAATGAAAAACTGTTTTTT.

The chain couples TRBV13 to TRBJ1-1; D not resolved. Germline V CDR1 and CDR2: PRHDT, FYEKMQ (reference sequence). The CDR3 is 13 amino acids. V lost 4 bases and J 1 base, leaving 7 bases between the germline ends. The DNA of the CDR3 is TGTGCCAGCAGCTCGGCATCGAACACTGAAGCTTTCTTT. Translating gives CASSSASNTEAFF. Looking up the rest from reference TRBV13 and TRBJ1-1 gives the full variable domain: AAGVIQSPRHLIKEKRETATLKCYPIPRHDTVYWYQQGPGQDPQFLISFYEKMQSDKGSIPDRFSAQQFSDYHSELNMSSLELGDSALYFCASSSASNTEAFFGQGTRLTVV.

J is TRBJ1-2 and V is TRBV10-2; 7 positions agree with TRBD1. The CDR3 is 15 residues long. The V and J ends lost 3 bases and 4 bases, in that order; junction bases with no gene match: 8. Germline V gene sequence: CDR1 WSHSY, CDR2 SAAADI. CDR3 in amino acids: CASSENQGGIYGYTF. Here the CDR3 DNA reads TGCGCCAGCAGTGAAAATCAGGGGGGGATCTATGGCTACACCTTC.

This chain uses TRBV7-2 with TRBJ1-1; D is undetermined. CDR1 and CDR2 (germline): SGHTA, FQGNSA. V was shortened by 1 base and J by 3 bases, with 12 bases between the two germline ends. The CDR3 covers 15 residues. The CDR3 region has the DNA TGTGCCAGCAGCTTAGATATGTTCGTGGACACTGAAGCTTTCTTT. Translation: CASSLDMFVDTEAFF.

CDR3 sequence (DNA): TGCGCCAGCAGTCTCCAACTTAGCGGGAGGGGCTCCTACAATGAGCAGTTCTTC. Amino acids: CASSLQLSGRGSYNEQFF. The genes are TRBV10-2 and TRBJ2-1, with 11 bases matching TRBD2. With 5 bases clipped from V and 0 bases from J, the junction kept 9 bases outside the gene matches. Germline V gene data show CDR1 as WSHSY and CDR2 as SAAADI. The CDR3 contains 18 residues.

The chain links TRBV4-1 to TRBJ1-1; D is undetermined. CDR3 length: 16 amino acids. The V gene's germline CDR1 is MGHRA and CDR2 YSYEKL. Trimming removed 0 bases at V and 0 bases at J, with 11 bases between. The CDR3 region is CASSQDVQDLNTEAFF. CDR3 sequence (DNA): TGCGCCAGCAGCCAAGACGTTCAGGACTTGAACACTGAAGCTTTCTTT.

The chain carries TRBV10-3 and TRBJ2-1; 10 bases map to TRBD2. Trimming removed 8 bases from V and 7 bases from J; junction bases left unmatched: 8. The CDR3 extends over 14 amino acids. Germline V gene lookup returns CDR1 ENHRY and CDR2 SYGVKD. The CDR3 reads CAIGSGGPGNEQFF. CDR3 nucleotides: TGTGCCATCGGTAGCGGGGGGCCCGGGAATGAGCAGTTCTTC.

The rearrangement joins TRBV6-5 to TRBJ2-5; D unresolved. Germline loops: CDR1 MNHEY, CDR2 SVGAGI. The CDR3 runs to 15 residues. V gave up 0 bases and J gave up 3 bases, with 11 bases separating them. CDR3 residues: CASSYSFGQKETQYF. The CDR3 nucleotides read TGTGCCAGCAGTTACTCGTTCGGGCAGAAAGAGACCCAGTACTTC.

The chain has TRBV7-9 and TRBJ1-2; D is perhaps TRBD1 (5 bases). CDR3 length equals 15 residues. V lost 5 bases and J lost 0, with 13 bases in between. From germline, CDR1 is SEHNR and CDR2 FQNEAQ (reference sequence). The CDR3 region has the DNA TGTGCCAGCAGCCACATAGACAGACCTAACTATGGCTACACCTTC. This codes for CASSHIDRPNYGYTF.

This clone occurred once. The chain links TRBV15 to TRBJ2-7, with 10 bases lining up with TRBD2. This CDR3 is built from 16 residues. Germline V gene lookup returns CDR1 LNHNV and CDR2 YYDKDF (reference sequence). The V and J ends lost 0 bases and 2 bases, in that order; junction bases with no gene match: 4. The CDR3 here is CATSRDLLAGAYEQYF. The CDR3 DNA reads as TGTGCCACCAGCAGAGATCTTCTAGCGGGAGCCTACGAGCAGTACTTC.